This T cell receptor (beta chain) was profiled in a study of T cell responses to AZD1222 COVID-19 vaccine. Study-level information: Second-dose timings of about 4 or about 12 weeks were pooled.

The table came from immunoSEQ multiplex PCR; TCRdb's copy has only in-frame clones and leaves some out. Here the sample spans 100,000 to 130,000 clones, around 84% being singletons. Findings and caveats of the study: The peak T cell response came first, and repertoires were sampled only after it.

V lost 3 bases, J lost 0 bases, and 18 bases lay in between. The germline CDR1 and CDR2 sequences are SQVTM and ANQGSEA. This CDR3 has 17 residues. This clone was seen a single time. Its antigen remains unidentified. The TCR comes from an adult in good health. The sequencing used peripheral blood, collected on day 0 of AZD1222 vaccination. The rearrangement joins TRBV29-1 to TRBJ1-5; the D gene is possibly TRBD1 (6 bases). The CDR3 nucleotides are TGCAGCGTTGAGAGGGGGGACGGTTTTTATAGCAATCAGCCCCAGCATTTT. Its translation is CSVERGDGFYSNQPQHF.